Listed here is a single TCR beta chain. The source of the sample is a study of blood T cell repertoires in COVID-19. Study information: Sites in the United States, Italy and Spain provided acute and convalescent COVID-19 samples. In each case, the material was cDNA or gDNA derived from T cells, B-cell-depleted T cells, or PBMCs.

This CDR3 spans 16 amino acids. V was clipped by 3 bases and J by 6 bases, with 20 bases between them. CDR1 is KGHSH and CDR2 is LQKENI in the germline V gene. Source study methods: How many nucleated cells were present was estimated from reference gene primer amplification. Produced via immunoSEQ multiplex PCR; TCRdb's table is partial and in-frame only. V and J calls and clone size come straight from that table; D and trimming were deduced from the DNA. The sample lists about 120,000 clones; approximately 81% were seen once. The material sequenced was peripheral blood. The sequence came from a woman aged 80 or older with acute or convalescent COVID-19. The chain employs TRBV18 and TRBJ1-2; unclear D gene. CDR3 DNA sequence: TGTGCCAGCTCACCGGGAATTACGGGAGTGCCCAATGGCTACACCTTC. It specifies CASSPGITGVPNGYTF.